This TCR beta chain came from a study of identical twins. The study's findings and limits: Not following the same donors, the study drew its conclusions from cross-sectional statistical analysis.

This clonotype has a handful of counts. Antigen specificity is unknown. V lost 8 bases and J lost 2, with 19 bases in between. The CDR3 is 14 amino acids. Per germline, CDR1 GTSNPN and CDR2 SVGIG (reference sequence). TCRdb processed the 5' RACE reads anew with MiXCR; each CDR3 protein has one entry. The table records 690,000 or so distinct CDR3 sequences, less than 7% of them present only once. Sequencing input: naive T cells sorted from blood. This sequence originates from a man between 18 and 35 years old in good health. V usage is TRBV30 and J usage is TRBJ2-7; TRBD1 might be the D (5 bases). CDR3 nucleotide sequence: TGTGCCCATGGAGCCCCTTGGGGCACCTACGAGCAGTACTTC. Translation: CAHGAPWGTYEQYF.